The next 32 T cell receptor beta chains were all read from a single sample in a study of Ad26.COV2.S vaccination and SARS-CoV-2 variants. Treatment: some 20 received Ad26.COV2.S at low or high dose, single or two shots; 5 received placebo; per-sample allocation not given. Sampling happened 63 days after the first vaccine or placebo injection. Profiling relied on immunoSEQ multiplex PCR, and the TCRdb table lists in-frame clones only, not all of them. The sample lists some 340,000 clones; just over 85% were seen once. Sequencing was performed on peripheral blood, taken in a trial of Ad26.COV2.S vaccine versus placebo. Every receptor here comes from a person aged 18-60 years who received the Ad26.COV2.S COVID-19 vaccine or a placebo.

The V and J genes are TRBV15 and TRBJ2-1, with 8 positions matching TRBD1. From germline, CDR1 is LNHNV and CDR2 YYDKDF (reference sequence). The trim removed 2 bases at V and 5 bases at J, leaving 8 bases unmatched. CDR3 length equals 16 residues. The CDR3 protein is CATSRIRQGAHNEQFF. The DNA for the CDR3 is TGTGCCACCAGCAGAATTCGCCAGGGGGCCCACAATGAGCAGTTCTTC. The full variable domain, rest sourced from reference TRBV15 and TRBJ2-1, is DAMVIQNPRYQVTQFGKPVTLSCSQTLNHNVMYWYQQKSSQAPKLLFHYYDKDFNNEADTPDNFQSRRPNTSFCFLDIRSPGLGDTAMYLCATSRIRQGAHNEQFFGPGTRLTVL.

The genes are TRBV10-3 and TRBJ1-1; maybe TRBD1 (5 bases). V was cut by 3 bases and J by 7 bases, with 15 bases left in between. The CDR3 is 14 residues long. Germline lookup yields CDR1 ENHRY and CDR2 SYGVKD. CDR3 residues: CAISDPLTGNEAFF. In nucleotides, the CDR3 is TGTGCCATCAGTGACCCACTTACAGGTAATGAAGCTTTCTTT.

The chain couples TRBV5-5 to TRBJ2-7; no reliable D call. The V end lost 2 bases, the J end lost 3 bases, and 9 bases lay between the germline ends. CDR1 is SGHKS, CDR2 YYEKEE, per germline (reference sequence). The CDR3 spans 13 residues. The CDR3 DNA sequence: TGTGCCAGCAGCTTAAGCTCTGGCTACGAGCAGTACTTC. This codes for CASSLSSGYEQYF.

This clone was found once. J is TRBJ1-5 and V is TRBV30; D uncertain. The CDR3 spans 14 residues. The germline V and J ends were trimmed by 0 bases and 7 bases, with 13 bases remaining between them. Germline lookup yields CDR1 GTSNPN and CDR2 SVGIG (reference sequence). The CDR3 reads CAWSVRPVGQPQHF. The CDR3 nucleotides are TGTGCCTGGAGTGTAAGGCCAGTTGGGCAGCCCCAGCATTTT.

The chain couples TRBV4-1 to TRBJ2-5; TRBD1 matches at 12 bases. Germline V gives CDR1 MGHRA, CDR2 YSYEKL. Trimming at V came to 5 bases and at J to 3 bases, leaving 13 bases not matched to a gene. CDR3 size: 18 residues. CDR3 DNA: TGCGCCAGCAGCTACTGGCCGGGACAGGGGGCGGGAAAAGAGACCCAGTACTTC. It specifies CASSYWPGQGAGKETQYF.

The chain joins TRBV4-3 to TRBJ2-2, with D unclear. V was shortened by 1 base and J by 2 bases, with 5 bases between the two germline ends. Germline V lookup: CDR1 LGHNA, CDR2 YSLEER. The CDR3 loop spans 14 amino acids. Here the CDR3 DNA reads TGCGCCAGCAGCCAAGGACTTAACACCGGGGAGCTGTTTTTT. This encodes CASSQGLNTGELFF.

In this sample, this clone turned up once. J is TRBJ2-1 and V is TRBV3-1 (or the pseudogene TRBV3-2); D tentatively reads TRBD1 or TRBD2 (5 bases each). Per the germline V gene, CDR1 is LGHDT and CDR2 is YNNKEL (reference sequence). The CDR3 covers 14 residues. Trimming removed 3 bases from V and 2 bases from J, with 8 bases in between. CDR3 amino acids: CASSQTGPYNEQFF. The CDR3 coding sequence is TGTGCCAGCAGCCAGACGGGACCCTACAATGAGCAGTTCTTC.

V gene TRBV2 combines with J gene TRBJ1-1; unclear D gene. This CDR3 has 13 residues. Germline values: CDR1 SNHLY, CDR2 FYNNEI. V lost 2 bases, J lost 1 base, and 5 bases lay in between. The CDR3 nucleotides are TGTGCCAGCAGTGAACTGCCGAACACTGAAGCTTTCTTT. It encodes CASSELPNTEAFF. The whole variable domain, filled in from reference TRBV2 and TRBJ1-1, reads EPEVTQTPSHQVTQMGQEVILRCVPISNHLYFYWYRQILGQKVEFLVSFYNNEISEKSEIFDDQFSVERPDGSNFTLKIRSTKLEDSAMYFCASSELPNTEAFFGQGTRLTVV.

The genes are TRBV6-4 and TRBJ1-1; TRBD1 agrees at 9 bases. Germline trimming cut 2 bases from V and 11 bases from J; bases unmatched to any gene: 6. CDR3 length: 13 amino acids. The germline V gene has CDR1 MRHNA and CDR2 SNTAGT. The CDR3 coding sequence is TGTGCCAGCAGTGACCACGGGACAGGGAGGGCTTTCTTT. Its protein is CASSDHGTGRAFF.

The V gene is TRBV7-2, the J gene TRBJ1-1, with D maybe TRBD1 (5 bases). Trimming left V 3 bases short and J 0 bases short, with 11 bases between. Germline V gene lookup returns CDR1 SGHTA and CDR2 FQGNSA. The CDR3 totals 15 residues. CDR3 coding DNA: TGTGCCAGCAGCTTCCCAGGGAACATGAACACTGAAGCTTTCTTT. Its translation: CASSFPGNMNTEAFF.

The chain uses TRBV3-1 (or the pseudogene TRBV3-2) and TRBJ1-2, with TRBD1 identical over 7 bases. V trimming: 2 bases; J trimming: 2 bases; junction bases outside the gene matches: 5. The CDR3 consists of 15 residues. Germline assignment: CDR1 LGHDT and CDR2 YNNKEL (reference sequence). Here the CDR3 reads CASSQLRQGNYGYTF. The CDR3 DNA reads TGTGCCAGCAGCCAACTCCGACAGGGCAACTATGGCTACACCTTC.

This chain links TRBV5-4 with TRBJ2-1, with D possibly called TRBD1 or TRBD2 (5 bases each). Germline V gene data show CDR1 as SGHNT and CDR2 as YYREEE (reference sequence). This CDR3 region has 16 residues. The V and J ends lost 3 bases and 3 bases respectively, with 16 bases between them. The CDR3 DNA reads as TGTGCCAGCAGCTCTGGGCCGGGGCAAAACTACAATGAGCAGTTCTTC. This codes for CASSSGPGQNYNEQFF.

Note on this clone: This same CDR3 is encoded by further DNA sequences in the sample. The rearrangement links TRBV6-5 to TRBJ1-1, with D possibly being TRBD1 (5 bases). Germline assignment: CDR1 MNHEY and CDR2 SVGAGI. With 2 bases removed from V and 0 bases from J, the gap between germline ends came to 7 bases. The CDR3 runs 14 residues. Here the CDR3 reads CASSYDSLNTEAFF. The DNA of the CDR3 is TGTGCCAGCAGTTACGACAGCTTGAACACTGAAGCTTTCTTT.

This chain joins TRBV29-1 and TRBJ2-1, with D perhaps matching TRBD1 (7 bases). There are 14 residues in the CDR3. CDR1 and CDR2 (germline): SQVTM, ANQGSEA. Deletions cut 2 bases from V and 15 bases from J, with 23 bases between. CDR3 sequence: CSVESGDSKGRPFF. Here the CDR3 DNA reads TGCAGCGTTGAATCAGGGGACAGTAAAGGGAGGCCGTTCTTC.

This clone was counted between two and nine times. V and J are TRBV7-9 and TRBJ1-1, with D maybe TRBD1 (6 bases). The CDR3 sequence is 12 residues long. The V and J ends lost 6 bases and 5 bases respectively, with 10 bases between them. Germline values: CDR1 SEHNR, CDR2 FQNEAQ (reference sequence). This chain's CDR3 is CASSFTGTEAFF. DNA for the CDR3: TGTGCCAGCAGTTTTACAGGGACTGAAGCTTTCTTT.

The chain couples TRBV5-1 to TRBJ1-3; no firm D call. V lost 0 bases and J lost 4, with 14 bases in between. The germline CDR1 and CDR2 sequences are SGHRS and YFSETQ. The CDR3 length is 16 residues. DNA for the CDR3: TGCGCCAGCAGCTTGGAGGCTTTCAGCGGAGGAAACACCATATATTTT. It encodes CASSLEAFSGGNTIYF.

Here the CDR3 reads CATSRVSWGDRYTDTQYF. The CDR3 DNA reads as TGTGCCACCAGCAGAGTCAGTTGGGGGGACAGGTACACAGATACGCAGTATTTT. V and J are TRBV15 and TRBJ2-3; 8 positions agree with TRBD1. The V gene's germline CDR1 is LNHNV and CDR2 YYDKDF (reference sequence). The junction had 11 bases not matched to a gene; V was cut back by 1 base and J by 2 bases. The CDR3 has 18 residues.

The J gene is TRBJ1-6, the V gene TRBV6-5, with TRBD1 as a possible D gene (5 bases). CDR1 is MNHEY and CDR2 is SVGAGI in the germline V gene. Trimming cost V 3 bases and J 4 bases, with 7 bases left between them. This CDR3 has 14 amino acids. This CDR3 is CASSYGGYNSPLHF. In nucleotides, the CDR3 is TGTGCCAGCAGTTATGGGGGTTATAATTCACCCCTCCACTTT.

The chain links TRBV24-1 to TRBJ2-3, with 7 bases fitting TRBD1. The CDR3 has 16 residues. The trim removed 3 bases at V and 2 bases at J, leaving 7 bases unmatched. Germline V gene sequence: CDR1 KGHDR, CDR2 SFDVKD. DNA for the CDR3: TGTGCCACCAGTGATAACTCCGGGACAGCCACAGATACGCAGTATTTT. This sequence encodes CATSDNSGTATDTQYF.

The chain has TRBV10-3 and TRBJ1-1; D gene unclear. This CDR3 has 14 amino acids. Germline V gene data show CDR1 as ENHRY and CDR2 as SYGVKD. Trimming cost V 7 bases and J 4 bases, with 16 bases left between them. CDR3 nucleotides: TGTGCCATCACTTTCGGGCTTGGGAGCACTGAAGCTTTCTTT. This gives the protein CAITFGLGSTEAFF.

This chain joins TRBV7-9 and TRBJ2-7; D perhaps matches TRBD2 (6 bases). In germline, CDR1 is SEHNR, CDR2 FQNEAQ (reference sequence). Trimming pared 4 bases from V and 5 bases from J, leaving 18 bases between. The CDR3 is made up of 15 amino acids. The CDR3 bases are TGTGCCAGCAGCTCCGGAGGGAGTAATTTAGACGAGCAGTACTTC. Translating gives CASSSGGSNLDEQYF.

The gene calls are TRBV9 and TRBJ1-1; D is undetermined. This CDR3 contains 14 residues. Germline V gives CDR1 SGDLS, CDR2 YYNGEE. The germline V and J ends were trimmed by 0 bases and 2 bases, with 8 bases remaining between them. CDR3 amino acids: CASSVGSGNTEAFF. The CDR3, as DNA: TGTGCCAGCAGCGTAGGATCGGGAAACACTGAAGCTTTCTTT.

V is TRBV6-6 and J is TRBJ1-1; no firm D call. This CDR3 contains 15 residues. Deletions cut 6 bases from V and 0 bases from J, with 14 bases between. Germline lookup yields CDR1 MNHNY and CDR2 SVGAGI (reference sequence). CDR3 residues: CASSGGMSMNTEAFF. DNA of the CDR3: TGTGCCAGCAGCGGTGGGATGTCCATGAACACTGAAGCTTTCTTT.

This chain links TRBV7-2 with TRBJ2-7; D is possibly TRBD1 or TRBD2 (5 bases each). Trimming left V 1 base short and J 3 bases short, with 13 bases between. The V gene's germline CDR1 is SGHTA and CDR2 FQGNSA. The CDR3 is 15 amino acids. CDR3 residues: CASSLDKGRVYEQYF. Written as DNA, the CDR3 is TGTGCCAGCAGCTTAGACAAGGGGAGAGTCTACGAGCAGTACTTC.

This clone was seen just once. The rearrangement links TRBV5-8 to TRBJ2-5; D remains ambiguous. The CDR3 runs 15 residues. Germline V lookup: CDR1 SGHTS, CDR2 YDEGEE. With 0 bases removed from V and 4 bases from J, the gap between germline ends came to 13 bases. Here the CDR3 reads CASSLEGKGRETQYF. The DNA of the CDR3 is TGTGCCAGCAGCTTGGAGGGCAAGGGTAGAGAGACCCAGTACTTC.

The V gene is TRBV7-9, the J gene TRBJ1-2; a possible D gene is TRBD1 (5 bases). The germline CDR1 and CDR2 sequences are SEHNR and FQNEAQ (reference sequence). V lost 1 base, J lost 7 bases, and 7 bases lay in between. CDR3 length equals 12 residues. The CDR3 reads CASSLGGFGYTF. The DNA for the CDR3 is TGTGCCAGCAGCTTAGGGGGGTTTGGCTACACCTTC.

The chain has TRBV5-5 and TRBJ2-5, with unresolved D. The CDR3 is made up of 15 amino acids. Germline loops: CDR1 SGHKS, CDR2 YYEKEE (reference sequence). Trimming stripped 4 bases from V and 2 bases from J, with 15 bases between. CDR3 DNA: TGTGCCAGCAGCGCGCGCGCTCGGGCTCAAGAGACCCAGTACTTC. Protein sequence: CASSARARAQETQYF.

This clone has just a few counts. The chain uses TRBV18 and TRBJ1-6, with D possibly TRBD1 on 6 matching bases. CDR3 length: 15 amino acids. Germline CDR1 is KGHSH and CDR2 is LQKENI. The V and J ends lost 5 bases and 10 bases respectively, with 18 bases between them. The CDR3 is CASSSGRTANSPLHF. The CDR3 DNA reads as TGTGCCAGCTCATCCGGAAGGACAGCTAACTCACCCCTCCACTTT.

This clone appeared once. The chain combines TRBV27 with TRBJ1-1; D gene uncertain. Germline CDR1 and CDR2: MNHEY and SMNVEV (reference sequence). The CDR3 has 14 residues. Trimming removed 7 bases from V and 1 base from J, with 13 bases in between. CDR3 sequence (DNA): TGTGCCAGCACCCCCCGGTACCCGAACACTGAAGCTTTCTTT. Translating it yields CASTPRYPNTEAFF.

This clone was found once. In nucleotides, the CDR3 is TGTGCCTGGGGCCAGGGGGCCAAAAACATTCAGTACTTC. This codes for CAWGQGAKNIQYF. V is TRBV30 and J is TRBJ2-4; D is possibly TRBD1 (6 bases). The CDR3 contains 13 residues. Germline CDR1 reads GTSNPN; CDR2 reads SVGIG (reference sequence). The ends were cut back, 5 bases at V and 1 base at J, with 9 bases in the middle.

This sequence joins TRBV19 and TRBJ2-1; TRBD1 matches at 8 bases. V was pared by 7 bases and J by 5 bases, with 10 bases of the junction left unmatched. The CDR3 runs 15 residues. Per germline, CDR1 LNHDA and CDR2 SQIVND (reference sequence). This CDR3 reads CASTGGGQGNNEQFF. CDR3 coding DNA: TGTGCCAGTACAGGTGGCGGACAGGGCAACAATGAGCAGTTCTTC.

The gene calls are TRBV7-2 and TRBJ1-6, with D maybe TRBD1 (5 bases). The V end was cut by 1 base, the J end by 4 bases, with 11 bases between. The CDR3 has 16 amino acids. Germline values: CDR1 SGHTA, CDR2 FQGNSA. CDR3 loop: CASSLESAGYNSPLHF. Written as DNA, the CDR3 is TGTGCCAGCAGCTTAGAATCGGCAGGGTATAATTCACCCCTCCACTTT. The complete variable domain, with remaining parts taken from reference TRBV7-2 and TRBJ1-6, reads GAGVSQSPSNKVTEKGKDVELRCDPISGHTALYWYRQSLGQGLEFLIYFQGNSAPDKSGLPSDRFSAERTGGSVSTLTIQRTQQEDSAVYLCASSLESAGYNSPLHFGNGTRLTVT.